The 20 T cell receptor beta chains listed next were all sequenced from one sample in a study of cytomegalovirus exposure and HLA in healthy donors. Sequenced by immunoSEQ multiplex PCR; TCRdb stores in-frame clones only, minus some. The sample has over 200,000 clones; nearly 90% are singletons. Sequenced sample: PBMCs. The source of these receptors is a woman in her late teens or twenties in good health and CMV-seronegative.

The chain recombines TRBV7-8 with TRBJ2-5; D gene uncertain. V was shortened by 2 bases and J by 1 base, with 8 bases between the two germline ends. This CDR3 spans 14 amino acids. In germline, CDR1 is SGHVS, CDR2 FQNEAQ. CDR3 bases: TGTGCCAGCAGCTTATTCACAGTCCAAGAGACCCAGTACTTC. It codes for CASSLFTVQETQYF. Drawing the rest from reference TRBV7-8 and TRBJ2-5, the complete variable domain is GAGVSQSPRYKVAKRGQDVALRCDPISGHVSLFWYQQALGQGPEFLTYFQNEAQLDKSGLPSDRFFAERPEGSVSTLKIQRTQQEDSAVYLCASSLFTVQETQYFGPGTRLLVL.

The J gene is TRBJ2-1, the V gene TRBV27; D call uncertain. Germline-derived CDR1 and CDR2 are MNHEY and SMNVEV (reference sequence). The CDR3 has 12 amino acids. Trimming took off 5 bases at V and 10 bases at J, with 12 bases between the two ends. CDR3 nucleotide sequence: TGTGCCAGCAGTGGTCTAGGCTGGGAGCAGTTCTTC. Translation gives CASSGLGWEQFF.

The CDR3 sequence is CASTPTLSIRQGNEQFF. The CDR3, as DNA: TGTGCCAGCACCCCAACCCTTTCGATACGGCAGGGGAATGAGCAGTTCTTC. The gene calls are TRBV7-9 and TRBJ2-1; D is perhaps TRBD1 (6 bases). Trimming cost V 7 bases and J 7 bases, with 26 bases left between them. Germline loops: CDR1 SEHNR, CDR2 FQNEAQ (reference sequence). This CDR3 has 17 amino acids. Filled out from reference TRBV7-9 and TRBJ2-1, the complete variable domain reads DTGVSQNPRHKITKRGQNVTFRCDPISEHNRLYWYRQTLGQGPEFLTYFQNEAQLEKSRLLSDRFSAERPKGSFSTLEIQRTEQGDSAMYLCASTPTLSIRQGNEQFFGPGTRLTVL.

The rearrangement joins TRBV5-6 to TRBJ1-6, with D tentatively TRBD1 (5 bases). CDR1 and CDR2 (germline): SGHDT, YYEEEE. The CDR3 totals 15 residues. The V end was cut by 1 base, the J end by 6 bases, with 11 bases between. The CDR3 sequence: CASSLWGVPNSPLHF. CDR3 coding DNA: TGTGCCAGCAGCTTGTGGGGGGTCCCTAATTCACCCCTCCACTTT.

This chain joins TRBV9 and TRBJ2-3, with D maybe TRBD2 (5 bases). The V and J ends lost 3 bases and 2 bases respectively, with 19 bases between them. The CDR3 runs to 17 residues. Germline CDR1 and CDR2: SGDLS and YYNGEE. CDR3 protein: CASSAQWTFSVTDTQYF. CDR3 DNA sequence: TGTGCCAGCAGCGCCCAGTGGACTTTTTCAGTCACAGATACGCAGTATTTT.

DNA for the CDR3: TGTGCCAGCAGCGCCACGGTGAACACTGAAGCTTTCTTT. Protein sequence: CASSATVNTEAFF. This chain uses TRBV5-6 with TRBJ1-1; no reliable D call. The V end lost 4 bases, the J end lost 0 bases, and 7 bases lay between the germline ends. The germline CDR1 and CDR2 sequences are SGHDT and YYEEEE. This CDR3 has 13 amino acids.

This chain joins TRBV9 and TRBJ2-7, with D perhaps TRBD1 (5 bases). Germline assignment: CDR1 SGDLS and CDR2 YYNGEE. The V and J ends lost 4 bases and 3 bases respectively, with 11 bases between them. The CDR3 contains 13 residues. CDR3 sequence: CASSPNQGYEQYF. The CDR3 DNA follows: TGTGCCAGCAGCCCTAACCAGGGCTACGAGCAGTACTTC.

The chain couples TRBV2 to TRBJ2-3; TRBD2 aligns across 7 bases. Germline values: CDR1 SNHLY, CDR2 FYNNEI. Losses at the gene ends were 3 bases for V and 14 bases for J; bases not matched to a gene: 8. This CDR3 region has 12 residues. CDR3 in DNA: TGTGCCAGCAGTGAGGAGAAGACTAGCTGGTATTTT. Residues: CASSEEKTSWYF.

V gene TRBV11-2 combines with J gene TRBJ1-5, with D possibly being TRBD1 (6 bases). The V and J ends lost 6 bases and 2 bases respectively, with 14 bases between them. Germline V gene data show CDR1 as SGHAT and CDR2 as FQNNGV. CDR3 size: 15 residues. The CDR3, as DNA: TGTGCCAGCAGTCTACAGGGAAGGCGCAATCAGCCCCAGCATTTT. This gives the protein CASSLQGRRNQPQHF.

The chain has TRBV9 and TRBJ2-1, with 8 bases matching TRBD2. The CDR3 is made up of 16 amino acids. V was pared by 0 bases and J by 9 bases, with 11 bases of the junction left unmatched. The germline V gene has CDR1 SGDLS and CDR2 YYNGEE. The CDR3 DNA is TGTGCCAGCAGCGTAGAGGGGTCGGGGGGGCACGTTGAGCAGTTCTTC. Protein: CASSVEGSGGHVEQFF.

The CDR3 reads CASSRTSNQPQHF. The DNA for the CDR3 is TGTGCCAGCAGCCGGACTTCCAATCAGCCCCAGCATTTT. This chain uses TRBV7-9 with TRBJ1-5; no clear D gene. V was clipped by 5 bases and J by 3 bases, with 8 bases between them. Per germline, CDR1 SEHNR and CDR2 FQNEAQ (reference sequence). The CDR3 extends over 13 amino acids.

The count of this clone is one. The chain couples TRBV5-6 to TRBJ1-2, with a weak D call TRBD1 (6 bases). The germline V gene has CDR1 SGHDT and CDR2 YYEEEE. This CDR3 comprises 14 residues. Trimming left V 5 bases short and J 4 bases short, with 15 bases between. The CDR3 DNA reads TGTGCCAGCAGACAACAGGGTGGACGCTATGGCTACACCTTC. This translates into CASRQQGGRYGYTF.

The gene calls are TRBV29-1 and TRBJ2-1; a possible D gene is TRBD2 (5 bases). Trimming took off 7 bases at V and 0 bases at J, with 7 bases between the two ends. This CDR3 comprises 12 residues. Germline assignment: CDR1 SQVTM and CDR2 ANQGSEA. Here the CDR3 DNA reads TGCAGCGCCCGGGGCTCCTACAATGAGCAGTTCTTC. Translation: CSARGSYNEQFF.

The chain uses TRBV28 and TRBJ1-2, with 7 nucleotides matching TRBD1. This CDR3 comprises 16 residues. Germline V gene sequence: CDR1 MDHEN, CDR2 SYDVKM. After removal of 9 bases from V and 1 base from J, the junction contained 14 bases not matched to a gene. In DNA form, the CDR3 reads TGTGCCAGTGTAGGAACAGGGGACCCCTTTAACTATGGCTACACCTTC. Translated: CASVGTGDPFNYGYTF.

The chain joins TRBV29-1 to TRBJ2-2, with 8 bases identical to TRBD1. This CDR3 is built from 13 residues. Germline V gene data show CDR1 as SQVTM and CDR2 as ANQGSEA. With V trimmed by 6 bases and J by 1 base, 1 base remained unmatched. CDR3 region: CSVDRGNTGELFF. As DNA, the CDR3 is TGCAGCGTAGACAGGGGGAACACCGGGGAGCTGTTTTTT.

CDR3 residues: CASSTRGSNYGYTF. The CDR3 bases are TGTGCCAGCAGCACCCGAGGGTCCAACTATGGCTACACCTTC. The chain carries TRBV21-1 and TRBJ1-2. TRBV21-1 represents a pseudogene. The CDR3 loop spans 14 amino acids.

For the CDR3, the DNA is TGTGCCAGCTCCACAATGGAGACCCAGTACTTC. It encodes CASSTMETQYF. The chain joins TRBV7-9 to TRBJ2-5; D remains unclear. Germline CDR1 and CDR2: SEHNR and FQNEAQ (reference sequence). Trimming stripped 8 bases from V and 5 bases from J, with 9 bases between. The CDR3 consists of 11 residues.

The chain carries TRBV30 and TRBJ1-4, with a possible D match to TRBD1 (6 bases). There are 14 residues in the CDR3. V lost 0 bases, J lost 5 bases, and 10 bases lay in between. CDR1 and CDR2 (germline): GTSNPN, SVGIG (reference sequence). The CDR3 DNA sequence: TGTGCCTGGAGTGTACGGGGGGCGAATGAAAAACTGTTTTTT. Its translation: CAWSVRGANEKLFF.

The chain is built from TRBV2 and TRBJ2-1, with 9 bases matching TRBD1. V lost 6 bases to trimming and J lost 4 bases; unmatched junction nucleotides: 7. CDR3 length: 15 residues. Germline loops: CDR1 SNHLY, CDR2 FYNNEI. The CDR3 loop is CASRLDRGVYNEQFF. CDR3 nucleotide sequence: TGTGCCAGCAGGTTAGACAGGGGGGTTTACAATGAGCAGTTCTTC.

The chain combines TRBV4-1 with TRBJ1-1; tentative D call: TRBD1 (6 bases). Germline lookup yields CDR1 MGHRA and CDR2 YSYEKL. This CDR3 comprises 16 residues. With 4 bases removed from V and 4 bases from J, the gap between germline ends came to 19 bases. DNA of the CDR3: TGCGCCAGCAGCCGAACAGGGTTAGGGAGTAGCACTGAAGCTTTCTTT. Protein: CASSRTGLGSSTEAFF.